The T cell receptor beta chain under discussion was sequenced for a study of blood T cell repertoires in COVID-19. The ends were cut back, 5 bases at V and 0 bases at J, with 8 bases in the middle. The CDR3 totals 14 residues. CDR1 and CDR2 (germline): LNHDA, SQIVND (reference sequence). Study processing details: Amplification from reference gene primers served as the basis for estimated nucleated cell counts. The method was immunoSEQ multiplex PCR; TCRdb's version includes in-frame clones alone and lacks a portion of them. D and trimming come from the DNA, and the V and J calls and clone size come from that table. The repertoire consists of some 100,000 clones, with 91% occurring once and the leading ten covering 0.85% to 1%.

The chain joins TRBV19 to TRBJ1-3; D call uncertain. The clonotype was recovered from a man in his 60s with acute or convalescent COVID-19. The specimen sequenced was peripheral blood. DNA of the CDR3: TGTGCCAGTAGTCCAAACAGCTCTGGAAACACCATATATTTT. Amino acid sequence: CASSPNSSGNTIYF. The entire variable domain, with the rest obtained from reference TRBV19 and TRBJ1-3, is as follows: DGGITQSPKYLFRKEGQNVTLSCEQNLNHDAMYWYRQDPGQGLRLIYYSQIVNDFQKGDIAEGYSVSREKKESFPLTVTSAQKNPTAFYLCASSPNSSGNTIYFGEGSWLTVV.